The rows below give T cell receptor beta chains drawn from one sample of a study of T cell responses to AZD1222 COVID-19 vaccine. Sequencing used immunoSEQ multiplex PCR; TCRdb keeps in-frame clones, though not all of them. This sample has about 120,000 clones, with about 85% found just once. Sequenced here: peripheral blood, sampled 28 days after the second AZD1222 dose. These receptors all come from an adult who received the AZD1222 COVID-19 vaccine. Each CDR3 is given with its conserved first and last residue. The D gene is left open where the match is weak. Clone sizes are given selectively: once, few, many, or a class where the clone is expanded.

>-|TRBJ1-1|TRBV5-4|-
CASSRDSLFTEAFF
TGTGCCAGCAGCAGAGACAGTTTGTTCACTGAAGCTTTCTTT
>-|TRBJ2-7|TRBV4-3|-
CASSQRQFYEQYF
TGCGCCAGCAGCCAACGACAGTTTTACGAGCAGTACTTC
>-|TRBJ2-3|TRBV3-1/TRBV3-2|-
CASSQPNTDTQYF
TGTGCCAGCAGCCAACCCAACACAGATACGCAGTATTTT
>-|TRBJ2-2|TRBV5-1|-
CASSLRGAPYTGELFF
TGCGCCAGCAGCTTGAGGGGGGCACCTTACACCGGGGAGCTGTTTTTT
>-|TRBJ1-2|TRBV7-3|once
CASSGGPRSDYGYTF
TGTGCCAGCAGCGGAGGCCCAAGGAGTGACTATGGCTACACCTTC
>-|TRBJ1-5|TRBV2|-
CASSGQLPSNQPQHF
TGTGCCAGCAGTGGGCAGCTACCTAGCAATCAGCCCCAGCATTTT
>-|TRBJ2-1|TRBV5-8|-
CASSPQEKYNEQFF
TGTGCCAGCAGCCCACAGGAAAAATACAATGAGCAGTTCTTC
>TRBD1|TRBJ2-7|TRBV2|-
CASSPTPGTASYEQYF
TGTGCCAGCAGCCCGACACCCGGGACAGCCTCCTACGAGCAGTACTTC
>TRBD1|TRBJ2-7|TRBV5-6|-
CASSFSDRDYEQYF
TGTGCCAGCAGCTTTTCCGACAGGGACTACGAGCAGTACTTC
>-|TRBJ2-7|TRBV18|once
CASSPTRSPGEQYF
TGTGCCAGCTCACCAACCAGGTCCCCTGGCGAGCAGTACTTC
>-|TRBJ2-1|TRBV5-1|-
CASSGGDRYNEQFF
TGCGCCAGCAGCGGGGGGGACAGATACAATGAGCAGTTCTTC
>-|TRBJ2-7|TRBV3-1/TRBV3-2|-
CASSQDGRHEQYF
TGTGCCAGCAGCCAAGATGGCAGGCACGAGCAGTACTTC
>-|TRBJ1-1|TRBV20-1|-
CSASYPEGEAFF
TGCAGTGCTAGTTACCCCGAGGGTGAAGCTTTCTTT
>TRBD1|TRBJ2-7|TRBV13|-
CASSLGQGASYEQYF
TGTGCCAGCAGCTTAGGCCAGGGGGCGAGCTACGAGCAGTACTTC
>-|TRBJ1-1|TRBV7-6|few
CASSLQGIGNTEAFF
TGTGCCAGCAGCTTGCAGGGTATAGGGAACACTGAAGCTTTCTTT
>TRBD2|TRBJ2-7|TRBV9|few
CASSPHGGVDYEQYF
TGTGCCAGCAGCCCCCATGGGGGGGTGGACTACGAGCAGTACTTC
>TRBD1|TRBJ1-2|TRBV19|few
CASSALTGINYGYTF
TGTGCCAGTAGTGCCTTGACAGGGATTAACTATGGCTACACCTTC
>-|TRBJ1-5|TRBV28|-
CASSTPGVSNQPQHF
TGTGCCAGCAGTACCCCGGGGGTGAGCAATCAGCCCCAGCATTTT
>-|TRBJ2-7|TRBV5-1|-
CASSGTANSYEQYF
TGCGCCAGCTCCGGGACCGCTAACTCCTACGAGCAGTACTTC
>-|TRBJ2-7|TRBV14|-
CASSQRSGPYEQYF
TGTGCCAGCAGCCAACGGTCCGGGCCCTACGAGCAGTACTTC
>TRBD2|TRBJ2-1|TRBV7-2|-
CASSPGDSGGGAYNEQFF
TGTGCCAGCAGCCCTGGGGATAGCGGGGGGGGCGCCTACAATGAGCAGTTCTTC
>-|TRBJ2-6|TRBV5-1|-
CASSVNPQWGLGSGANVLTF
TGCGCCAGCAGCGTAAACCCCCAATGGGGTTTGGGCTCTGGGGCCAACGTCCTGACTTTC
>-|TRBJ1-2|TRBV6-5|-
CASREPYRYGYTF
TGTGCCAGCAGAGAGCCTTACCGCTATGGCTACACCTTC
>-|TRBJ1-2|TRBV6-1|-
CASSEGIGLANYGYTF
TGTGCCAGCAGTGAGGGCATTGGATTAGCTAACTATGGCTACACCTTC
>TRBD1|TRBJ1-5|TRBV6-2/TRBV6-3|many
CASRYNRGSQPQHF
TGTGCCAGCAGGTACAACAGGGGATCTCAGCCCCAGCATTTT
>-|TRBJ2-3|TRBV7-2|-
CASSLVGDGADTQYF
TGTGCCAGCAGCTTAGTAGGGGATGGCGCAGATACGCAGTATTTT
>TRBD1|TRBJ2-7|TRBV7-9|-
CASSFRGQGRTYEQYF
TGTGCCAGCAGCTTCAGGGGACAGGGTAGGACCTACGAGCAGTACTTC
>-|TRBJ1-2|TRBV27|-
CASSLSGIPGNYGYTF
TGTGCCAGCAGTTTATCCGGGATACCGGGCAACTATGGCTACACCTTC
>-|TRBJ2-5|TRBV12-3/TRBV12-4|-
CASSLRVQETQYF
TGTGCCAGCAGTCTTAGGGTTCAAGAGACCCAGTACTTC
>-|TRBJ1-1|TRBV19|-
CASSRNTQEVEAFF
TGTGCCAGTAGTAGAAATACGCAGGAGGTTGAAGCTTTCTTT
>TRBD1|TRBJ1-3|TRBV28|-
CATRTGLGNTIYF
TGTGCCACCCGGACAGGACTGGGAAACACCATATATTTT
>-|TRBJ1-2|TRBV27|-
CASAGGGNHYGYTF
TGTGCCAGCGCGGGTGGGGGGAACCACTATGGCTACACCTTC
>-|TRBJ1-2|TRBV18|-
CASSPPLSKGDRYGYTF
TGTGCCAGCTCACCACCCCTTTCGAAGGGGGATCGCTATGGCTACACCTTC
>-|TRBJ1-5|TRBV4-1|-
CASSQDPTLSHQPQHF
TGCGCCAGCAGCCAAGATCCTACACTTTCTCATCAGCCCCAGCATTTT
>-|TRBJ2-5|TRBV18|-
CASSAGQGGMKTQYF
TGTGCCAGCTCAGCCGGACAGGGAGGGATGAAGACCCAGTACTTC
>TRBD2|TRBJ2-3|TRBV7-8|-
CASSFGLAADTQYF
TGTGCCAGCAGCTTTGGGCTAGCGGCAGATACGCAGTATTTT
>TRBD1|TRBJ2-7|TRBV5-4|-
CASSMTGRYEQYF
TGTGCCAGCAGCATGACAGGGCGATACGAGCAGTACTTC
>-|TRBJ2-1|TRBV19|-
CASSIFPYNEQFF
TGTGCCAGTAGTATCTTTCCCTACAATGAGCAGTTCTTC
>-|TRBJ1-2|TRBV6-2/TRBV6-3|-
CASSYSPTVGYTF
TGTGCCAGCAGTTACTCGCCGACAGTTGGCTACACCTTC
>-|TRBJ2-3|TRBV4-3|-
CASSQYLQASTDTQYF
TGCGCCAGCAGCCAATATCTACAGGCCAGCACAGATACGCAGTATTTT
>-|TRBJ1-4|TRBV21-1|-
CASPSDVPNEKLFF
TGTGCCAGCCCCTCCGACGTTCCTAATGAAAAACTGTTTTTT
>-|TRBJ1-6|TRBV7-2|-
CASSLQGGSPLHF
TGTGCCAGCAGCTTGCAGGGCGGTTCACCCCTCCACTTT
>-|TRBJ1-2|TRBV9|-
CASSVAPGNYGYTF
TGTGCCAGCAGCGTAGCACCTGGGAACTATGGCTACACCTTC
>TRBD2|TRBJ2-2|TRBV6-5|-
CASSWKGREAGELFF
TGTGCCAGCAGTTGGAAGGGGAGGGAAGCCGGGGAGCTGTTTTTT
>TRBD2|TRBJ2-5|TRBV3-1/TRBV3-2|-
CASSSRGAHQETQYF
TGTGCCAGCTCCTCGCGGGGGGCCCACCAAGAGACCCAGTACTTC
>TRBD1|TRBJ1-2|TRBV7-9|-
CASSPTGTGGYHGYTF
TGTGCCAGCAGTCCGACCGGGACAGGGGGCTATCATGGCTACACCTTC
>-|TRBJ2-1|TRBV30|-
CAWQGAEYNEQFF
TGTGCCTGGCAAGGGGCCGAATACAATGAGCAGTTCTTC
>-|TRBJ2-7|TRBV6-1|-
CASSEGLDPYEQYF
TGTGCCAGCAGTGAGGGCCTAGACCCCTACGAGCAGTACTTC
>-|TRBJ2-5|TRBV5-1|-
CASSLMGTGLETQYF
TGCGCCAGCAGCTTGATGGGAACAGGGCTGGAGACCCAGTACTTC
>-|TRBJ1-1|TRBV7-2|-
CASSLWGRNTEAFF
TGTGCCAGCAGCTTGTGGGGGAGAAACACTGAAGCTTTCTTT
>-|TRBJ1-4|TRBV25-1|-
CASRGLNEKLFF
TGTGCCAGCAGGGGACTTAACGAAAAACTGTTTTTT
>-|TRBJ1-6|TRBV5-6|once
CASSLAGVGSPLHF
TGTGCCAGCAGCTTGGCCGGGGTTGGTTCACCCCTCCACTTT
>-|TRBJ2-1|TRBV5-1|once
CASSFERPDNEQFF
TGCGCCAGCAGCTTCGAAAGACCCGACAATGAGCAGTTCTTC
>-|TRBJ1-1|TRBV5-5|-
CASSPTYLMNTEAFF
TGTGCCAGCAGCCCAACCTACCTCATGAACACTGAAGCTTTCTTT
>-|TRBJ2-1|TRBV4-2|-
CASSQGRGVNGYNEQFF
TGTGCCAGCAGCCAAGGGCGCGGAGTGAACGGCTACAATGAGCAGTTCTTC